This is a list of T cell receptor beta chains from one sample in a study of brain T cells in children with intractable seizures. TCRdb keeps only in-frame clones here, not all; method: immunoSEQ multiplex PCR. The sample lists about 80,000 clones, under 95% seen once, with approximately 25% in the top ten. The sample here was peripheral blood, taken at surgery. The receptors derive from a girl aged 2 to 10 with Rasmussen encephalitis and intractable seizures. CDR3s include the opening cysteine and the closing phenylalanine or tryptophan. The D gene is left open where the match is weak. Size is omitted from some rows. Given values are once, few, many or a class for expanded clones.

>-|TRBJ2-3|-|TRBV4-1
TGCGCCAGCAGCCAAGAAGGGGGGGGCGCAGATACGCAGTATTTT
CASSQEGGGADTQYF
>-|TRBJ1-6|-|TRBV3-1/TRBV3-2
TGTGCCAGTAGGACGGGGGTATCAAGTTCACCCCTCCACTTT
CASRTGVSSSPLHF
>-|TRBJ2-3|TRBD2|TRBV13
TGTGCCAGCAGCTTACAGGGACTACGGAACACAGATACGCAGTATTTT
CASSLQGLRNTDTQYF
>-|TRBJ2-7|-|TRBV6-2/TRBV6-3
TGTGCCAGCAGTTACTCGGTCTACGAGCAGTACTTC
CASSYSVYEQYF
>-|TRBJ2-5|-|TRBV10-2
TGCGCCAGCAGCATAACAGGAATCCAAGAGACCCAGTACTTC
CASSITGIQETQYF
>-|TRBJ2-7|TRBD2|TRBV4-2
TGTGCCAGCAGCCGCCGACTAGCGGGAGACCTCTACGAGCAGTACTTC
CASSRRLAGDLYEQYF
>-|TRBJ1-2|TRBD1|TRBV11-3
TGTGCCAGCAGCTTAAGGGGACAGGGGCCAAACTATGGCTACACCTTC
CASSLRGQGPNYGYTF
>-|TRBJ1-5|TRBD1|TRBV2
TGTGCCAGCAGACGGGACAGGGGTCAGCCCCAGCATTTT
CASRRDRGQPQHF
>few|TRBJ1-5|-|TRBV19
TGTGCCAGTAGTCCGGTGGGCAATCAGCCCCAGCATTTT
CASSPVGNQPQHF
>-|TRBJ2-7|-|TRBV15
TGTGCCACCAGCAGGGACGCCCCCGAGCAGTACTTC
CATSRDAPEQYF
>-|TRBJ2-2|-|TRBV7-9
TGTGCCAGCAGCTTAACAGGCCCCCTCACCGGGGAGCTGTTTTTT
CASSLTGPLTGELFF
>few|TRBJ1-5|-|TRBV3-1/TRBV3-2
TGTGCCAGCAGCCAAAGTCGCAATCAGCCCCAGCATTTT
CASSQSRNQPQHF
>-|TRBJ2-1|TRBD2|TRBV3-1/TRBV3-2
TGTGCCAGCAGCCTCTGGACTAGCGGGAGGGGGAATGAGCAGTTCTTC
CASSLWTSGRGNEQFF
>-|TRBJ2-1|-|TRBV6-4
TGTGCCAGCAGTGAGCCCGGGACTCGTCGAAATGAGCAGTTCTTC
CASSEPGTRRNEQFF
>-|TRBJ2-7|TRBD2|TRBV6-6
TGTGCCAGCAGTTCCCTAGCGGGATCGGGCGAGCAGTACTTC
CASSSLAGSGEQYF
>-|TRBJ2-3|TRBD1|TRBV28
TGTGCCAGCAGTTACCGACAGGGGGCGTGGGATACGCAGTATTTT
CASSYRQGAWDTQYF
>-|TRBJ1-2|TRBD1|TRBV2
TGTGCCAGCAGTGATAAAGGGACAGGGGCGGGCTACACCTTC
CASSDKGTGAGYTF
>-|TRBJ1-1|-|TRBV27
TGTGCCAGCAGTTTCGGGGGTCCCAAGAACACTGAAGCTTTCTTT
CASSFGGPKNTEAFF
>-|TRBJ1-1|-|TRBV18
TGTGCCAGCTCACCAGGGCCGAACACTGAAGCTTTCTTT
CASSPGPNTEAFF
>-|TRBJ2-1|-|TRBV7-9
TGTGCCAGCAGCCCCTACCCAGGGATGTCCTACAATGAGCAGTTCTTC
CASSPYPGMSYNEQFF
>-|TRBJ1-3|-|TRBV19
TGTGCCAGTAGTATCCCCCTCGGAAACACCATATATTTT
CASSIPLGNTIYF
>-|TRBJ1-6|-|TRBV5-1
TGCGCCAGCAGCCGGGACGGGGCGATTAATTCACCCCTCCACTTT
CASSRDGAINSPLHF
>-|TRBJ2-5|-|TRBV7-9
TGTGCCAGCAGTACCGGGTCCCAAGAGACCCAGTACTTC
CASSTGSQETQYF
>-|TRBJ1-4|-|TRBV20-1
TGCAGTGCTTCAAAGGGTGAAAAACTGTTTTTT
CSASKGEKLFF
>-|TRBJ2-4|TRBD1|TRBV6-5
TGTGCCAGCACGACAGGGGGTCTAAACATTCAGTACTTC
CASTTGGLNIQYF
>-|TRBJ2-1|-|TRBV29-1
TGCAGCGTTGAAGATCCTGGGGTTCGCGTTGATGAGCAGTTCTTC
CSVEDPGVRVDEQFF
>-|TRBJ1-3|-|TRBV7-2
TGTGCCAGCAAGGCGCCTGAAGCTGGAAACACCATATATTTT
CASKAPEAGNTIYF
>once|TRBJ2-7|-|TRBV30
TGTGCCTGGAGTTCGAGTCCACGGGACGGCGAGCAGTACTTC
CAWSSSPRDGEQYF
>-|TRBJ1-6|-|TRBV19
TGTGCCAGTAGTATCCAGGGAACCAATTCACCCCTCCACTTT
CASSIQGTNSPLHF
>-|TRBJ1-1|-|TRBV6-5
TGTGCCAGCAGAAAGACAGTCACCACTGAAGCTTTCTTT
CASRKTVTTEAFF
>-|TRBJ2-7|-|TRBV14
TGTGCCAGCAGCCAAGTCCCAGCGGTGACCTACGAGCAGTACTTC
CASSQVPAVTYEQYF
>-|TRBJ2-3|-|TRBV29-1
TGCAGCGTTGGGGGGGACTACAGGGGCACAGATACGCAGTATTTT
CSVGGDYRGTDTQYF
>once|TRBJ2-1|TRBD2|TRBV3-1/TRBV3-2
TGTGCCAGCAGCGCTGGACTAGCGGGGGGTAACAATGAGCAGTTCTTC
CASSAGLAGGNNEQFF
>-|TRBJ2-4|-|TRBV2
TGTGCCAGCAGTGAAATTGGGAGTAGCTCGGTTCAGTACTTC
CASSEIGSSSVQYF
>-|TRBJ1-2|-|TRBV9
TGTGCCAGCAGCGCCCGGACGGGAGGCTACACCTTC
CASSARTGGYTF
>-|TRBJ2-1|-|TRBV3-1/TRBV3-2
TGTGCCAGCAGCATAGGTAGTTTTAACTACAATGAGCAGTTCTTC
CASSIGSFNYNEQFF
>-|TRBJ2-7|TRBD2|TRBV4-1
TGCGCCAGCAGCCAAGATCTTTCCGGGACTAGCGCCGGGGGCTCCTACGAGCAGTACTTC
CASSQDLSGTSAGGSYEQYF
>few|TRBJ1-5|-|TRBV4-1
TGCGCCAGCAGCCAAGAGGGACTAATTAGCAATCAGCCCCAGCATTTT
CASSQEGLISNQPQHF